Listed below are T cell receptor beta chains from one sample, sequenced in a study of shared clonotypes between healthy human individuals. Sequencing was performed with immunoSEQ multiplex PCR; in TCRdb, only in-frame clones are kept and a portion is missing. The data show 2 million to 3 million clones, 93% seen once. Sequencing was performed on naive CD4+ T cells from PBMCs. All receptors derive from a man aged 18 to 29 in good health. Some clones in this sample may be carry-over from other donors' samples. CDR3s include the opening cysteine and the closing phenylalanine or tryptophan. A D gene is named only where the DNA matches it firmly. Size tells how often a clone was seen (once, few, many) or the class of an expanded clone, and some rows leave it out.

-	TRBV7-3	-	TRBJ2-2	TGTGCCACTACCCGAGAGGCGAACACCGGGGAGCTGTTTTTT	CATTREANTGELFF
TRBD1	TRBV2	few	TRBJ1-2	TGTGCCGAACCGGGACAGGCACTCGGGGTTGGCTACACCTTC	CAEPGQALGVGYTF
-	TRBV30	few	TRBJ1-5	TGTGCCTGGAGCGGCAGGGCGAATCAGCCCCAGCATTTT	CAWSGRANQPQHF
-	TRBV5-8	-	TRBJ1-1	TGTGCCAGCAGCTCAGGGGAGGCCCGTAGGTCTGAAGCTTTCTTT	CASSSGEARRSEAFF
-	TRBV28	-	TRBJ2-3	TGTGCCTCCGGGGCAAGTGATGGCACAGATACGCAGTATTTT	CASGASDGTDTQYF
-	TRBV18	-	TRBJ1-4	TGTGCCAGCTCACCACTGGACAGAGCTAATGAAAAACTGTTTTTT	CASSPLDRANEKLFF
TRBD2	TRBV7-9	-	TRBJ2-1	TGTGCCAGCAGCCCGGGACGTAGACTAGCGGAGGGGAAGAATGAGCAGTTCTTC	CASSPGRRLAEGKNEQFF
-	TRBV28	once	TRBJ1-4	TGTGCCAGCACATCGACTTCCAGGGGACTTAATGAAAAACTGTTTTTT	CASTSTSRGLNEKLFF
-	TRBV2	-	TRBJ1-1	TGTGCCAGCAGCCTAGGAGGGCCGAACACTGAAGCTTTCTTT	CASSLGGPNTEAFF
-	TRBV27	-	TRBJ1-5	TGTGCCAGCAGCCCCAGTAGACTGAGGGTCGATCAGCCCCAGCATTTT	CASSPSRLRVDQPQHF
-	TRBV4-2	-	TRBJ1-5	TGTGCCAGCAGCCAAGTTGGGTCTCGGCCCCAGCATTTT	CASSQVGSRPQHF
-	TRBV28	-	TRBJ2-5	TGTGCCAGCAGGCCCCAGCTGGCGGGCCGGGAGACCCAGTACTTC	CASRPQLAGRETQYF
TRBD1	TRBV28	-	TRBJ1-5	TGTGCCAGCAGTCGAACCAGGGGGGATCAGCCCCAGCATTTT	CASSRTRGDQPQHF
-	TRBV5-1	-	TRBJ2-3	TGCGCCAGCAGCTTTACTGAGGGCACAGATACGCAGTATTTT	CASSFTEGTDTQYF
-	TRBV9	-	TRBJ2-3	TGTGCCAGCAGCACCCGGCCTAGCACAGATACGCAGTATTTT	CASSTRPSTDTQYF
-	TRBV30	-	TRBJ2-7	TGTGCCTGGAGTGTACAGGGTATCTCCTACGAGCAGTACTTC	CAWSVQGISYEQYF
TRBD1	TRBV5-1	-	TRBJ1-3	TGCGCCAGCAGCTTGGCCGGGGACAGGTTCGGAAACACCATATATTTT	CASSLAGDRFGNTIYF
-	TRBV28	-	TRBJ2-7	TGTGCCAGCAGTTCCCTTGGGTACGAGCAGTACTTC	CASSSLGYEQYF
TRBD1	TRBV6-5	-	TRBJ1-1	TGTGCCAGCACCACTGGACAGGTCATGAACACTGAAGCTTTCTTT	CASTTGQVMNTEAFF
TRBD1	TRBV27	-	TRBJ2-5	TGTGCCAGCATGACAATATCGGACAGGGGACGAGAGACCCAGTACTTC	CASMTISDRGRETQYF
-	TRBV27	-	TRBJ1-2	TGTGCCAGCAGTTTAGGAGCAATTAACTATGGCTACACCTTC	CASSLGAINYGYTF
TRBD2	TRBV5-1	-	TRBJ2-3	TGCGCCAGCAGCGGGCCGGGACTAGCGGCTAGCACAGATACGCAGTATTTT	CASSGPGLAASTDTQYF
-	TRBV5-6	-	TRBJ1-1	TGTGCCAGCAGCACCCCGGGAGGTCCGAACACTGAAGCTTTCTTT	CASSTPGGPNTEAFF
-	TRBV7-2	-	TRBJ1-5	TGTGCCAGCAGCTTATTGGCAGAGGGTCAGCCCCAGCATTTT	CASSLLAEGQPQHF
-	TRBV4-2	-	TRBJ2-2	TGTGCCAGCAGCCGAGGGGGTAATTGGGACGTATCAACCGGGGAGCTGTTTTTT	CASSRGGNWDVSTGELFF
TRBD2	TRBV5-4	-	TRBJ2-3	TGTGCCAGCAGCTTCAGACTAGCGGGAGGAAGCACAGATACGCAGTATTTT	CASSFRLAGGSTDTQYF
-	TRBV5-6	-	TRBJ2-5	TGTGCCAGCAGCTTGGCGGCGTGGCTTCAAGAGACCCAGTACTTC	CASSLAAWLQETQYF
TRBD2	TRBV7-3	-	TRBJ2-2	TGTGCCAGCAGCTTAAATAGCGGGGCCCTTTTTGAAGAGCTGTTTTTT	CASSLNSGALFEELFF
-	TRBV28	few	TRBJ1-1	TGTGCCAGCAGGTGGACAGAGGACGCTGAAGCTTTCTTT	CASRWTEDAEAFF
-	TRBV4-2	-	TRBJ2-1	TGTGCCAGCAGCCAAGATAACCGCGGGAACTACAATGAGCAGTTCTTC	CASSQDNRGNYNEQFF
TRBD2	TRBV19	-	TRBJ2-1	TGTGCCAGTAGGAGGGGGGGACTAGCGCCCTCCTACAATGAGCAGTTCTTC	CASRRGGLAPSYNEQFF
-	TRBV6-6	-	TRBJ2-1	TGTGCCAGCAGTACGGGGACTCTTAGCTCCTACAATGAGCAGTTCTTC	CASSTGTLSSYNEQFF
TRBD1	TRBV6-5	-	TRBJ2-7	TGTGCCAGCAGTTCCTCCCCGGGACAGGGGAACTACGAGCAGTACTTC	CASSSSPGQGNYEQYF
-	TRBV27	-	TRBJ2-3	TGTGCCAGCAGTTTATATGGCACAGATACGCAGTATTTT	CASSLYGTDTQYF
-	TRBV21-1	-	TRBJ1-2	TGTGCCAGCAGCAAGCGAGGGACAGCCGATGGCTACACCTTC	CASSKRGTADGYTF